The entry below gives a single T cell receptor beta chain sequence along with its context. The CDR3 is 15 amino acids. The germline V and J ends were trimmed by 4 bases and 4 bases, with 14 bases remaining between them. Germline V gene data show CDR1 as LGHDT and CDR2 as YNNKEL (reference sequence). The data originate from a study of regulatory T cells in long-lasting Graves disease. Time point meaning: newly diagnosed GD, antithyroid drugs for less than 3 months. PBMC-extracted RNA yielded the TCR library. Arm-PCR of CDR3 regions with iRepertoire HTBI primers generated TCR beta libraries. From the multiplex PCR reads, TCRdb called clonotypes with MiXCR, one entry per CDR3 protein. The top ten hold more than 15% of the sample, which has about 460,000 distinct CDR3 sequences, 14% seen once. These data were also reused for a study on T cells in Graves' hyperthyroidism and ophthalmopathy.

The sample here was peripheral blood mononuclear cells (PBMCs), taken at new diagnosis, from a patient treated with antithyroid drugs. This TCR was sampled from a woman between 50 and 59 years old with Graves disease. The rearrangement joins TRBV3-1 to TRBJ1-3; D remains ambiguous. CDR3 protein: CASSLKRRLGNTIYF. CDR3 in DNA: TGTGCCAGCAGCCTAAAACGAAGATTGGGAAACACCATATATTTT.